This T cell receptor (beta chain) was sequenced for a study of T cell repertoires and HLA-DP antigens. Germline CDR1 reads MGHRA; CDR2 reads YSYEKL. The V and J ends lost 0 bases and 0 bases respectively, with 11 bases between them. The CDR3 loop spans 16 amino acids. The assay was immunoSEQ multiplex PCR, and TCRdb's table has in-frame clones only and misses some. The table includes 65,000 to 95,000 clones, over 75% detected once. With respect to this clone: Antigen: not known.

The clonotype originates from a man aged 60-69 years in good health and CMV-seronegative. The material sequenced was CD4+ T cells from PBMCs. V is TRBV4-1 and J is TRBJ1-1; a possible D gene is TRBD1 (6 bases). As DNA, the CDR3 is TGCGCCAGCAGCCAAGACAGGACAGACATGAACACTGAAGCTTTCTTT. It codes for CASSQDRTDMNTEAFF.